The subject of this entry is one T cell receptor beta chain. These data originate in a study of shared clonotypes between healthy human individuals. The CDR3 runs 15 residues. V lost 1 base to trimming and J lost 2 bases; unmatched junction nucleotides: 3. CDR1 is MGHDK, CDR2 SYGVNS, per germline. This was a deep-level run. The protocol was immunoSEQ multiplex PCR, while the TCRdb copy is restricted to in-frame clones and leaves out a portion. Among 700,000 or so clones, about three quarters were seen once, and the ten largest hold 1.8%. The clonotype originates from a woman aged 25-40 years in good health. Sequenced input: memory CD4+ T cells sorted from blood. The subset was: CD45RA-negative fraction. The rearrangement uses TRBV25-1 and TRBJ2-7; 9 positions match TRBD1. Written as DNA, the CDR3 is TGTGCCAGCAGTGAATGGCGGACAGGGGCCTACGAGCAGTACTTC. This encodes CASSEWRTGAYEQYF.